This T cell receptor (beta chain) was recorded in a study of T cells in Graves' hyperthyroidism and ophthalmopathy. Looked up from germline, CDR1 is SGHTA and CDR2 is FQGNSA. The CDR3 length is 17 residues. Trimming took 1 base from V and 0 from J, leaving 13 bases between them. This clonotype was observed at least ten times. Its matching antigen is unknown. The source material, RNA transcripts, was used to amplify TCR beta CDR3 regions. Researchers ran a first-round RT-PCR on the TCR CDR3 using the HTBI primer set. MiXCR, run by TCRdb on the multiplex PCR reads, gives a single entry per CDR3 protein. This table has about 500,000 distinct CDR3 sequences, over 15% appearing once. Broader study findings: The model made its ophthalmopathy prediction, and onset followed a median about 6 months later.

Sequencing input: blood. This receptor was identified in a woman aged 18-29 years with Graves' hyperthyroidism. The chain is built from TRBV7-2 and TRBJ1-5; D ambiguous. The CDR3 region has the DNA TGTGCCAGCAGCTTAGTATCCGTGCCCCATAGCAATCAGCCCCAGCATTTT. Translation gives CASSLVSVPHSNQPQHF.